This T cell receptor beta chain was observed in a study of radiation and T cells in renal cell carcinoma. Libraries were prepared by immunoSEQ multiplex PCR; TCRdb keeps only in-frame clonotypes and omits some of them. Of roughly 100,000 clones listed, roughly 82% are singletons. Time point in this sample: blood 4 weeks post-SBRT, at nephrectomy. As to treatment: 15 Gy SBRT to primary tumor, nephrectomy 4 weeks later. V lost 10 bases and J lost 3; bases outside the gene matches: 4. This CDR3 is 12 amino acids long. Germline V gene data show CDR1 as MDHEN and CDR2 as SYDVKM. The V and J genes are TRBV28 and TRBJ2-5, with 8 bases fitting TRBD1. The specimen was blood, collected from a patient whose treatment included radiotherapy and nephrectomy. The sequence came from a man in his sixties with renal cell carcinoma. The chain's CDR3 is CAISQGEETQYF. As DNA, the CDR3 is TGTGCCATTTCACAGGGGGAAGAGACCCAGTACTTC. The variable domain in full, completed from reference TRBV28 and TRBJ2-5, reads DVKVTQSSRYLVKRTGEKVFLECVQDMDHENMFWYRQDPGLGLRLIYFSYDVKMKEKGDIPEGYSVSREKKERFSLILESASTNQTSMYLCAISQGEETQYFGPGTRLLVL.